The text below deals with one TCR beta chain. Its antigen remains unidentified. This record belongs to a study of T cell responses to AZD1222 COVID-19 vaccine. General observations from the study: Spike regions recognized by vaccine-associated CD4 TCRs spanned the protein, led by 160-218 and 743-854. The sample set comprised mostly white British donors with more females, and clonal diversity was possibly underestimated.

The CDR3 has 11 residues. Trimming took off 4 bases at V and 7 bases at J, with 7 bases between the two ends. Germline-derived CDR1 and CDR2 are ENHRY and SYGVKD. Using immunoSEQ multiplex PCR, the repertoire was profiled, and TCRdb retains in-frame clones only, with some absent. The sample has more than 95,000 clones; roughly 89% are singletons. The V gene is TRBV10-3, the J gene TRBJ1-2; no clear D. The receptor was derived from an adult in good health. The material was peripheral blood, obtained on day 0 of MenACWY control vaccination. The CDR3 region is CAISAGIGYTF. CDR3 nucleotide sequence: TGTGCCATCAGTGCGGGTATTGGCTACACCTTC.